This is a list of T cell receptor beta chains from one sample in a study of blood T cell repertoires in COVID-19. Profiling relied on immunoSEQ multiplex PCR, and the TCRdb table lists in-frame clones only, not all of them. Among more than 300,000 clones listed, about 89% were seen once. The specimen was PBMCs or T cells enriched from blood (not recorded which). The receptors were gathered from a man aged 35-49 years in a cohort exposed to, infected with or recovered from COVID-19 (not recorded which). The conserved cysteine and the conserved F or W are not part of the CDR3 here.

j_call: TRBJ2-7
v_call: TRBV10-3
cdr3_aa: AIRNLAGTYEQY

j_call: TRBJ1-2
v_call: TRBV5-1
cdr3_aa: ASSLEGQGDGYT

j_call: TRBJ2-1
v_call: TRBV4-1
cdr3_aa: ASSLPSGTGKNEQF

j_call: TRBJ1-1
v_call: TRBV7-9
cdr3_aa: ASSPWDSLNTEAF

j_call: TRBJ2-7
v_call: TRBV21-1
cdr3_aa: ASSLKFRTYETEQY

j_call: TRBJ2-5
v_call: TRBV28
cdr3_aa: ASSLAGEGETQY

j_call: TRBJ2-7
v_call: TRBV11-2
cdr3_aa: ASRLAGGDEQY

j_call: TRBJ1-3
v_call: TRBV2
cdr3_aa: ASRGQGTGNTIY

j_call: TRBJ1-3
v_call: TRBV7-6
cdr3_aa: ASSLESVSSGNTIY

j_call: TRBJ2-3
v_call: TRBV5-1
cdr3_aa: ASSAPGLSGTDTQY

j_call: TRBJ2-1
v_call: TRBV5-1
cdr3_aa: ASSLPGYSGRAKEQF

j_call: TRBJ2-5
v_call: TRBV5-1
cdr3_aa: ASSLLTGASLAETQY

j_call: TRBJ1-1
v_call: TRBV2
cdr3_aa: ASFGTSNTEAF

j_call: TRBJ2-7
v_call: TRBV5-1
cdr3_aa: ASSPEGQGTYEQY

j_call: TRBJ2-5
v_call: TRBV10-1
cdr3_aa: ASSESGRDQETQY

j_call: TRBJ2-1
v_call: TRBV19
cdr3_aa: ASSIGTGDGYNEQF

j_call: TRBJ2-7
v_call: TRBV25-1
cdr3_aa: ASSATGSLDEQY

j_call: TRBJ1-2
v_call: TRBV10-1
cdr3_aa: ASSESRGAGGYT